This TCR beta chain originates from a study of T cells in Graves' hyperthyroidism and ophthalmopathy. Study outcomes and limitations: Researchers found most expanded thyroid clonotypes above 0.001 in blood as well.

Blood dates from first hyperthyroidism diagnosis, before any ophthalmopathy symptoms. Extraction of PBMCs used roughly 10 ml of fresh peripheral blood. Amplification of TCR beta CDR3 regions used RNA as the template. The study used the HTBI primer set for a first-round RT-PCR of the TCR CDR3. TCRdb re-called the multiplex PCR reads with MiXCR, one entry per CDR3 protein. The profile covers 130,000 to 150,000 distinct CDR3 sequences, with roughly a fifth appearing a single time and about two thirds taken by the ten largest. Germline V gene lookup returns CDR1 SGHRS and CDR2 YFSETQ. V gave up 7 bases and J gave up 7 bases, with 12 bases separating them. This CDR3 has 13 amino acids. In regard to this clonotype: As yet, its antigen is unknown.

This TCR derives from a woman aged 50 to 60 with Graves' hyperthyroidism that later progressed to Graves' ophthalmopathy. The sample was blood. The chain uses TRBV5-1 and TRBJ1-6; D ambiguous. The CDR3 sequence: CASGVVLNSPLHF. For the CDR3, the DNA is TGCGCCAGCGGGGTTGTTCTGAATTCACCCCTCCACTTT. The variable domain in full, with the rest retrieved from reference TRBV5-1 and TRBJ1-6, is KAGVTQTPRYLIKTRGQQVTLSCSPISGHRSVSWYQQTPGQGLQFLFEYFSETQRNKGNFPGRFSGRQFSNSRSEMNVSTLELGDSALYLCASGVVLNSPLHFGNGTRLTVT.